This is a list of T cell receptor beta chains from one sample in a study of siplizumab effects on memory and regulatory T cells. Libraries were prepared by immunoSEQ multiplex PCR; TCRdb keeps only in-frame clonotypes and omits some of them. The table lists around 78,000 clones, about 90% of them singletons. Sequences were obtained from CD8+ T cells sorted from blood. The receptors come from a human donor in good health. The CDR3 runs from the conserved cysteine through the conserved F or W. D genes are given only for firm matches. Clone size, where shown, is once, few, many, or a class for clones that have expanded.

size	J	V	D	CDR3	DNA
-	TRBJ2-2	TRBV27	TRBD2	CASSFLGVAGNTGELFF	TGTGCCAGCAGTTTTCTCGGGGTAGCGGGTAACACCGGGGAGCTGTTTTTT
once	TRBJ1-1	TRBV4-1	-	CASSQGISAFF	TGCGCCAGCAGCCAAGGGATTTCGGCTTTCTTT
-	TRBJ1-5	TRBV19	-	CASSSPGAGQPQHF	TGTGCCAGTAGTTCCCCAGGGGCGGGGCAGCCCCAGCATTTT
-	TRBJ2-1	TRBV10-2	-	CASSVDSGYSYNEQFF	TGCGCCAGCAGTGTAGATAGCGGTTACTCCTACAATGAGCAGTTCTTC
-	TRBJ2-5	TRBV6-5	-	CASSYSVTGTETQYF	TGTGCCAGCAGTTACTCTGTGACAGGCACGGAGACCCAGTACTTC
-	TRBJ2-1	TRBV7-9	-	CASSPPRVMDEQFF	TGTGCCAGCAGCCCTCCTAGGGTCATGGATGAGCAGTTCTTC
-	TRBJ2-1	TRBV7-6	TRBD2	CASSLAQGGLNSYNEQFF	TGTGCCAGCAGCTTAGCTCAGGGAGGGCTAAACTCCTACAATGAGCAGTTCTTC
-	TRBJ2-2	TRBV7-6	-	CASSYSTGPNTGELFF	TGTGCCAGCAGCTATTCTACGGGCCCCAACACCGGGGAGCTGTTTTTT
-	TRBJ2-5	TRBV7-9	-	CASSNALKETQYF	TGTGCCAGCAGCAACGCTTTGAAAGAGACCCAGTACTTC
once	TRBJ2-1	TRBV2	TRBD2	CASSEEREVSYNEQFF	TGTGCCAGCAGTGAAGAACGGGAGGTCTCCTACAATGAGCAGTTCTTC
few	TRBJ2-5	TRBV7-8	-	CASSPGVGYETQYF	TGTGCCAGCAGCCCCGGGGTAGGGTACGAGACCCAGTACTTC
-	TRBJ2-3	TRBV5-6	-	CASSYEVRGTDTQYF	TGTGCCAGCAGCTACGAGGTGCGGGGCACAGATACGCAGTATTTT
-	TRBJ2-7	TRBV6-6	TRBD1	CASSLRDSYEQYF	TGTGCCAGCAGTTTAAGGGACAGCTACGAGCAGTACTTC
-	TRBJ1-4	TRBV23-1	TRBD1	CASHRGRVIEKLFF	TGCGCCAGTCACAGGGGGCGGGTGATTGAAAAACTGTTTTTT
once	TRBJ2-3	TRBV28	-	CASSRSDSSTDTQYF	TGTGCCAGCAGTCGAAGTGATTCAAGCACAGATACGCAGTATTTT
-	TRBJ1-1	TRBV6-1	TRBD1	CASRTDRGDYEAFF	TGTGCCAGCAGGACGGACAGGGGGGACTATGAAGCTTTCTTT
-	TRBJ2-7	TRBV4-1	-	CASSQDVDSSYEQYF	TGCGCCAGCAGCCAAGATGTCGACAGTTCCTACGAGCAGTACTTC
medium-sized	TRBJ2-3	TRBV4-1	TRBD2	CASSQDPSGTIDTQYF	TGCGCCAGCAGCCAAGATCCTAGCGGGACCATAGATACGCAGTATTTT
-	TRBJ1-2	TRBV29-1	TRBD1	CSAGTVYGYTF	TGCAGCGCTGGGACAGTCTATGGCTACACCTTC
-	TRBJ1-1	TRBV6-5	-	CASSYPRGAEAFF	TGTGCCAGCAGTTACCCCCGCGGCGCTGAAGCTTTCTTT
-	TRBJ2-7	TRBV18	-	CTSSPPLSYEQYF	TGTACCAGCTCACCACCCCTCTCCTACGAGCAGTACTTC
-	TRBJ2-7	TRBV5-8	-	CASSSRGQRQGEQYF	TGTGCCAGCAGCTCTCGAGGACAGAGGCAGGGCGAGCAGTACTTC